This T cell receptor beta chain appears in the sequencing data of a study of shared clonotypes between healthy human individuals. Background on the study: Three plates were used per donor for CD4 naive, three for CD4 memory, two for CD8 naive and one for CD8 memory. General observations from the study: The small donor group covered limited genetic and exposure diversity. The study generally estimated greater richness for naive than memory subsets.

A note on this clone: Its antigen is as yet unknown.

Germline values: CDR1 MNHEY, CDR2 SVGAGI. CDR3 size: 15 residues. Unmatched junction bases numbered 10, after V lost 6 bases and J lost 6 bases. Healthy HIV-negative adults with no recent acute infections or vaccinations were recruited as donors. The data were produced by immunoSEQ multiplex PCR, yet TCRdb's version contains in-frame clones alone and is incomplete. The sample records around 1,000,000 clones, approximately 75% being singletons. This chain connects TRBV6-5 to TRBJ2-1; 8 nucleotides align to TRBD2. This TCR was sampled from a man between 18 and 29 years old in good health. Some clones in this sample may be carry-over from other donors' samples. The sequencing input was memory CD4+ T cells from PBMCs. Stated subset: CD45RA-negative fraction. In nucleotides, the CDR3 is TGTGCCAGCAGAGACCTCAGCGGGAGTGGCAATGAGCAGTTCTTC. This sequence encodes CASRDLSGSGNEQFF.